Each of the 17 T cell receptor beta chains below was sequenced from the same sample in a study of ipilimumab plus nivolumab after autologous stem cell transplantation. Sequenced by immunoSEQ multiplex PCR; TCRdb stores in-frame clones only, minus some. The sample has around 23,000 clones; roughly 74% are singletons. The sample in question was PBMCs, obtained in a trial of ipilimumab plus nivolumab as post-transplant consolidation. The receptor set was obtained from a male donor with diffuse large B-cell lymphoma.

The rearrangement joins TRBV5-4 to TRBJ1-2; D is perhaps TRBD1 (6 bases). CDR1 and CDR2 (germline): SGHNT, YYREEE (reference sequence). The CDR3 covers 15 residues. V gave up 0 bases and J gave up 1 base, with 10 bases separating them. The CDR3 DNA reads as TGTGCCAGCAGCTTGGCCGGCAGGGGTAACTATGGCTACACCTTC. Translated: CASSLAGRGNYGYTF.

This clone has just a few counts. V usage is TRBV11-3 and J usage is TRBJ2-5; 7 bases fit TRBD1. V was pared by 0 bases and J by 6 bases, with 10 bases of the junction left unmatched. CDR1 and CDR2 (germline): SGHNT, YENEEA. CDR3 length: 16 amino acids. CDR3 protein: CASSLEGTALRQTQYF. CDR3 in DNA: TGTGCCAGCAGCTTAGAAGGGACAGCCTTGCGCCAGACCCAGTACTTC.

The chain recombines TRBV6-6 with TRBJ2-7, with D uncertain. CDR3 length: 14 amino acids. V gave up 5 bases and J gave up 2 bases, with 13 bases separating them. Germline V gene sequence: CDR1 MNHNY, CDR2 SVGAGI (reference sequence). The CDR3 DNA reads TGTGCCAGCAGTGCCACTGGGGTAGCCTACGAGCAGTACTTC. Translating it yields CASSATGVAYEQYF.

The gene calls are TRBV20-1 and TRBJ2-5; D uncertain. This CDR3 has 11 residues. V shed 0 bases and J shed 4 bases, with 3 bases lying between them. Germline-derived CDR1 and CDR2 are DFQATT and SNEGSKA (reference sequence). CDR3 coding DNA: TGCAGTGCTAGAGATGGAGAGACCCAGTACTTC. Protein: CSARDGETQYF.

CDR3 bases: TGTGCCAGTAGTATTCGAGGGCTAGCGGGAGCAGATACGCAGTATTTT. It translates to CASSIRGLAGADTQYF. The chain combines TRBV19 with TRBJ2-3, with 10 bases that match TRBD2. The V gene's germline CDR1 is LNHDA and CDR2 SQIVND (reference sequence). This CDR3 comprises 16 residues. The trim removed 3 bases at V and 4 bases at J, leaving 7 bases unmatched.

In its sample, this clone was seen once. The rearrangement uses TRBV2 and TRBJ1-1; perhaps TRBD1 as D (5 bases). V lost 0 bases and J 3 bases, leaving 8 bases between the germline ends. The CDR3 consists of 14 residues. Germline-derived CDR1 and CDR2 are SNHLY and FYNNEI. The CDR3 loop reads CASSEARADTEAFF. CDR3 coding DNA: TGTGCCAGCAGTGAAGCCAGGGCGGACACTGAAGCTTTCTTT.

The CDR3 region is CASSGLGTENTGELFF. The CDR3 region has the DNA TGTGCCAGCAGTGGACTAGGGACAGAAAACACCGGGGAGCTGTTTTTT. The V call is TRBV25-1, the J call TRBJ2-2; D possibly corresponds to TRBD1 (7 bases). The CDR3 is 16 residues long. Germline V CDR1 and CDR2: MGHDK, SYGVNS. V was trimmed by 4 bases and J by 2 bases, leaving 14 bases between them. Full variable domain (remainder filled in from reference TRBV25-1 and TRBJ2-2): EADIYQTPRYLVIGTGKKITLECSQTMGHDKMYWYQQDPGMELHLIHYSYGVNSTEKGDLSSESTVSRIRTEHFPLTLESARPSHTSQYLCASSGLGTENTGELFFGEGSRLTVL.

A few counts support this clone. This chain uses TRBV5-1 with TRBJ2-3, with 7 bases aligning to TRBD1. The CDR3 contains 16 residues. Trimming at V came to 2 bases and at J to 2 bases, leaving 8 bases not matched to a gene. Looked up from germline, CDR1 is SGHRS and CDR2 is YFSETQ. The DNA for the CDR3 is TGCGCCAGCAGCTTAAAGACAGGGTTGACCACAGATACGCAGTATTTT. Encoded protein: CASSLKTGLTTDTQYF.

The rearrangement uses TRBV29-1 and TRBJ2-7; 8 bases are a match to TRBD1. With V trimmed by 0 bases and J by 3 bases, 7 bases remained unmatched. Germline V gene data show CDR1 as SQVTM and CDR2 as ANQGSEA. The CDR3 totals 15 residues. The CDR3 region is CSVEDQQGGSYEQYF. The CDR3 region has the DNA TGCAGCGTTGAAGATCAACAGGGGGGCAGCTACGAGCAGTACTTC.

By share, this clone ranks as medium-sized. The rearrangement uses TRBV14 and TRBJ1-2; D may be TRBD1 (5 bases). V lost 0 bases and J 7 bases, leaving 12 bases between the germline ends. Germline CDR1 is SGHDN and CDR2 is FVKESK. The CDR3 extends over 14 amino acids. The CDR3 protein is CASSQDWAGSGYTF. The CDR3 DNA reads as TGTGCCAGCAGCCAAGATTGGGCAGGGTCTGGCTACACCTTC.

CDR3 bases: TGTGCCAGCAGTTTGTCGCTCCGGTCAGCTCCGAGGCATTTT. As protein: CASSLSLRSAPRHF. The chain couples TRBV28 to TRBJ1-5; D is uncertain. V was shortened by 3 bases and J by 15 bases, with 21 bases between the two germline ends. CDR1 is MDHEN and CDR2 is SYDVKM in the germline V gene. This CDR3 contains 14 residues. The full variable domain, in which reference TRBV28 and TRBJ1-5 provide the parts outside the CDR3, is DVKVTQSSRYLVKRTGEKVFLECVQDMDHENMFWYRQDPGLGLRLIYFSYDVKMKEKGDIPEGYSVSREKKERFSLILESASTNQTSMYLCASSLSLRSAPRHFGDGTRLSIL.

The V call is TRBV4-1, the J call TRBJ1-6; D is uncertain. This CDR3 is built from 16 residues. From germline, CDR1 is MGHRA and CDR2 YSYEKL. V lost 0 bases, J lost 7 bases, and 13 bases lay in between. The CDR3: CASSQDKFRENSPLHF. CDR3 coding DNA: TGCGCCAGCAGCCAAGACAAGTTTCGGGAGAATTCACCCCTCCACTTT.

Concerning this clone itself: A much larger clone differs from this one at a single base, so this may be a read error. CDR3 amino acids: CASQGTVYGQYF. The CDR3 DNA sequence: TGTGCCAGCCAAGGGACAGTCTACGGGCAGTACTTC. The chain employs TRBV11-3 and TRBJ2-7; 7 positions match TRBD1. CDR1 and CDR2 (germline): SGHNT, YENEEA. The CDR3 is 12 residues long. The whole variable domain, remainder taken from reference TRBV11-3 and TRBJ2-7, is EAGVVQSPRYKIIEKKQPVAFWCNPISGHNTLYWYLQNLGQGPELLIRYENEEAVDDSQLPKDRFSAERLKGVDSTLKIQPAELGDSAVYLCASQGTVYGQYFGPGTRLTVT.

Only a few counts were recorded for this clone. The same CDR3 can be traced to other DNA sequences in this sample. The chain employs TRBV7-9 and TRBJ1-1; 9 bases align to TRBD1. V shed 5 bases and J 5 bases; nucleotides not matched to a gene: 6. Germline lookup yields CDR1 SEHNR and CDR2 FQNEAQ (reference sequence). The CDR3 runs to 14 residues. CDR3 nucleotide sequence: TGTGCCAGCAGCGAACAGGGGGCGCGTACTGAAGCTTTCTTT. Its protein is CASSEQGARTEAFF.

The chain carries TRBV19 and TRBJ1-1, with D unresolved. V was trimmed by 5 bases and J by 3 bases, leaving 4 bases between them. Per the germline V gene, CDR1 is LNHDA and CDR2 is SQIVND (reference sequence). The CDR3 spans 11 residues. This CDR3 is CASSAYTEAFF. The CDR3 DNA reads TGTGCCAGTAGTGCCTACACTGAAGCTTTCTTT.

The chain combines TRBV4-1 with TRBJ2-7; D is undetermined. From germline, CDR1 is MGHRA and CDR2 YSYEKL. The CDR3 covers 13 residues. Between the trimmed V and J ends, which lost 1 base and 3 bases, there was a span of 7 bases. As DNA, the CDR3 is TGCGCCAGCAGCCAAGTCATCAACTACGAGCAGTACTTC. This translates into CASSQVINYEQYF.

The chain couples TRBV6-1 to TRBJ2-6, with a possible D match to TRBD1 (6 bases). Per germline, CDR1 MNHNS and CDR2 SASEGT. Between the trimmed V and J ends, which lost 4 bases and 0 bases, there was a span of 13 bases. CDR3 size: 17 residues. The CDR3 spells CASSGQAISSGANVLTF. CDR3 nucleotides: TGTGCCAGCAGTGGACAGGCCATCTCCTCTGGGGCCAACGTCCTGACTTTC.